Each of the 5 T cell receptor beta chains below was sequenced from the same sample in a study of sequential checkpoint blockade in melanoma. Treatment: randomized to nivolumab then ipilimumab (arm A) or the reverse (arm B). Sequencing used immunoSEQ multiplex PCR; TCRdb keeps in-frame clones, though not all of them. Here the sample spans 4,200 or so clones, 20% to 25% being singletons. The starting material was tumor tissue (inferred from file names), obtained from a patient given nivolumab and ipilimumab in sequence. Receptors originate from a human donor with melanoma.

The chain carries TRBV28 and TRBJ2-7; a possible D gene is TRBD2 (6 bases). Trimming cost V 10 bases and J 2 bases, with 18 bases left between them. The CDR3 loop spans 14 amino acids. Germline-derived CDR1 and CDR2 are MDHEN and SYDVKM. The CDR3 coding sequence is TGTGCCACTGAGACCGGGGGATTGACCTACGAGCAGTACTTC. This translates into CATETGGLTYEQYF.

This rearrangement joins TRBV6-8 to TRBJ1-1, with D possibly matching TRBD1 (5 bases). Trimming shortened V by 6 bases and J by 4 bases, and 15 bases separated the two germline ends. Germline loops: CDR1 MNHGY, CDR2 SAAAGT. The CDR3 extends over 14 amino acids. CDR3 amino acids: CASRERRDPTEAFF. The CDR3 bases are TGTGCCAGCAGGGAACGTAGGGACCCCACTGAAGCTTTCTTT.

The rearrangement uses TRBV23-1 and TRBJ2-5, with 12 bases matching TRBD2. Being an ORF, TRBV23-1 has a function that is uncertain. CDR3 length: 19 amino acids. V dropped 6 bases and J dropped 2; count of bases not matched to a gene: 16. In DNA, the CDR3 is TGCGCCAGCAGCCCAGGCTGGGGACTAGCGGGTGACTATCAAGAGACCCAGTACTTC. It is translated as CASSPGWGLAGDYQETQYF.

The chain links TRBV9 to TRBJ1-5; D uncertain. CDR1 and CDR2 from the germline V gene are SGDLS and YYNGEE. The CDR3 runs 17 residues. With 4 bases removed from V and 0 bases from J, the gap between germline ends came to 17 bases. The CDR3 is CASSPSPHKNSNQPQHF. CDR3 sequence (DNA): TGTGCCAGCAGCCCCTCCCCTCACAAGAATAGCAATCAGCCCCAGCATTTT.

The chain recombines TRBV6-8 with TRBJ1-1; perhaps TRBD1 as D (6 bases). V was trimmed by 4 bases and J by 3 bases, leaving 12 bases between them. Germline loops: CDR1 MNHGY, CDR2 SAAAGT. The CDR3 extends over 14 amino acids. CDR3: CASSLGAWDTEAFF. CDR3 DNA sequence: TGTGCCAGCAGTTTGGGGGCTTGGGACACTGAAGCTTTCTTT.